The 18 T cell receptor beta chains given below trace back to one sample, sequenced in a study of cytomegalovirus exposure and HLA in healthy donors. 60 Vbeta and 13 Jbeta primers were used in PCR. Using immunoSEQ multiplex PCR, the repertoire was profiled, and TCRdb retains in-frame clones only, with some absent. This table holds tens of thousands of clones, approximately 82% found once. The sequencing input was PBMCs. Source of these receptors: a man aged 50 to 59 in good health and CMV-seronegative.

V is TRBV7-6 and J is TRBJ2-5; D possibly corresponds to TRBD1 (5 bases). V lost 1 base and J 5 bases, leaving 17 bases between the germline ends. The CDR3 sequence is 16 residues long. The germline V gene has CDR1 SGHVS and CDR2 FNYEAQ. The CDR3 loop is CASSLDPRGGLETQYF. The CDR3 DNA is TGTGCCAGCAGCTTAGATCCTAGGGGTGGATTGGAGACCCAGTACTTC.

The chain carries TRBV6-5 and TRBJ1-2, with no clear D. The CDR3 consists of 12 residues. Trimming left V 6 bases short and J 6 bases short, with 11 bases between. CDR1 MNHEY and CDR2 SVGAGI come from the germline V gene. The CDR3 region has the DNA TGTGCCAGCAGACTAGGACGGGATGGCTACACCTTC. Translating gives CASRLGRDGYTF.

The V gene is TRBV7-9, the J gene TRBJ2-5; maybe TRBD1 (5 bases). The CDR3 has 15 amino acids. V was trimmed by 2 bases and J by 4 bases, leaving 14 bases between them. Germline assignment: CDR1 SEHNR and CDR2 FQNEAQ (reference sequence). The CDR3 loop reads CASSLRGEVGETQYF. The CDR3 bases are TGTGCCAGCAGCTTAAGGGGCGAGGTCGGAGAGACCCAGTACTTC.

This chain links TRBV6-4 with TRBJ2-1; tentative D call: TRBD1 (5 bases). Looked up from germline, CDR1 is MRHNA and CDR2 is SNTAGT. The CDR3 is made up of 16 amino acids. V dropped 8 bases and J dropped 1 base, with 18 bases sitting between them. The CDR3 reads CASRPSGLNSYNEQFF. DNA of the CDR3: TGTGCCAGCCGACCGTCAGGGCTAAATTCCTACAATGAGCAGTTCTTC.

The chain has TRBV14 and TRBJ2-5; 7 bases match TRBD2. The V gene's germline CDR1 is SGHDN and CDR2 FVKESK. V trimming: 2 bases; J trimming: 5 bases; junction bases outside the gene matches: 8. The CDR3 length is 15 residues. CDR3 nucleotides: TGTGCCAGCAGCCAACGCGGGGGAGTTCGGGAGACCCAGTACTTC. Encoded protein: CASSQRGGVRETQYF.

This sequence joins TRBV4-1 and TRBJ2-2; 7 nucleotides align to TRBD1. In germline, CDR1 is MGHRA, CDR2 YSYEKL. This CDR3 region has 15 residues. The ends lost 2 bases at V and 4 bases at J; junction bases unmatched: 4. CDR3 sequence: CASSQSQGVTGELFF. DNA for the CDR3: TGCGCCAGCAGCCAAAGTCAGGGGGTCACCGGGGAGCTGTTTTTT.

The V call is TRBV2, the J call TRBJ2-2, with 7 bases fitting TRBD1. The J segment lost 4 bases and the V segment lost 5 bases, leaving 7 bases of the junction unmatched. The CDR3 has 15 residues. Germline CDR1 is SNHLY and CDR2 is FYNNEI. The CDR3 DNA follows: TGTGCCAGCAGTACGAGGGGGCTGAGCACCGGGGAGCTGTTTTTT. This codes for CASSTRGLSTGELFF.

This rearrangement joins TRBV7-9 to TRBJ2-7; the match to TRBD1 covers 10 bases. The CDR3 length is 15 residues. Per the germline V gene, CDR1 is SEHNR and CDR2 is FQNEAQ (reference sequence). V shed 0 bases, J shed 6 bases, and the junction held 5 bases outside the gene matches. Here the CDR3 DNA reads TGTGCCAGCAGCTTAGCCAGTGGACAGGGGGGCGAGCAGTACTTC. It specifies CASSLASGQGGEQYF. Full variable domain (remainder filled in from reference TRBV7-9 and TRBJ2-7): DTGVSQNPRHKITKRGQNVTFRCDPISEHNRLYWYRQTLGQGPEFLTYFQNEAQLEKSRLLSDRFSAERPKGSFSTLEIQRTEQGDSAMYLCASSLASGQGGEQYFGPGTRLTVT.

This chain links TRBV6-1 with TRBJ2-7; TRBD1 aligns across 11 bases. Per the germline V gene, CDR1 is MNHNS and CDR2 is SASEGT. J gave up 3 bases and V 4 bases, and 8 bases lay outside the gene matches. CDR3 length: 16 residues. The CDR3 DNA reads TGTGCCAGCAGTGGACTGGACAGGGGGCGCGGCTACGAGCAGTACTTC. Translation: CASSGLDRGRGYEQYF.

The chain links TRBV7-3 to TRBJ2-3, with 7 bases identical to TRBD2. Germline V gene lookup returns CDR1 SGHTA and CDR2 FQGTGA. Germline trimming cut 5 bases from V and 2 bases from J; bases unmatched to any gene: 4. CDR3 length equals 14 residues. CDR3 protein: CASSLGTNTDTQYF. In DNA, the CDR3 is TGTGCCAGCAGCCTAGGGACTAACACAGATACGCAGTATTTT.

This chain joins TRBV30 and TRBJ2-7; 9 positions agree with TRBD2. The CDR3 spans 15 residues. Germline V gives CDR1 GTSNPN, CDR2 SVGIG (reference sequence). The V and J ends lost 2 bases and 6 bases, in that order; junction bases with no gene match: 11. CDR3 bases: TGTGCCTGGAGTCCTGGGTTAGCGGGGGTTTCCGAGCAGTACTTC. Translated: CAWSPGLAGVSEQYF.

The chain has TRBV6-1 and TRBJ2-3; maybe TRBD2 (5 bases). The CDR3 sequence is 15 residues long. V was shortened by 2 bases and J by 1 base, with 10 bases between the two germline ends. The V gene's germline CDR1 is MNHNS and CDR2 SASEGT. The CDR3 is CASSELRVGTDTQYF. CDR3 in DNA: TGTGCCAGCAGTGAATTGAGGGTCGGCACAGATACGCAGTATTTT.

The rearrangement links TRBV5-1 to TRBJ1-2; possible D gene TRBD1, 5 bases. CDR1 and CDR2 (germline): SGHRS, YFSETQ. V was trimmed by 3 bases and J by 3 bases, leaving 15 bases between them. The CDR3 loop spans 15 amino acids. The CDR3 protein is CASSSGNSGDYGYTF. CDR3 sequence (DNA): TGCGCCAGCAGCTCGGGTAACTCGGGGGACTATGGCTACACCTTC.

The chain has TRBV5-4 and TRBJ2-2; D possibly corresponds to TRBD2 (7 bases). V lost 4 bases to trimming and J lost 8 bases, with 15 bases between them. The CDR3 length is 14 residues. Germline loops: CDR1 SGHNT, CDR2 YYREEE (reference sequence). The CDR3 DNA is TGTGCCAGCAGCCCCGGGGGGCAATCTGGGGAGCTGTTTTTT. It translates to CASSPGGQSGELFF.

The chain combines TRBV7-2 with TRBJ2-7; 15 bases align to TRBD2. The germline CDR1 and CDR2 sequences are SGHTA and FQGNSA. J gave up 2 bases and V 5 bases, and 4 bases lay outside the gene matches. The CDR3 spans 16 residues. The DNA of the CDR3 is TGTGCCAGCAGCCGCCGGACTAGCGGGGGGGCCTACGAGCAGTACTTC. Translating gives CASSRRTSGGAYEQYF.

The rearrangement uses TRBV5-4 and TRBJ2-3; tentative D call: TRBD1 (6 bases). This CDR3 has 15 amino acids. The germline V and J ends were trimmed by 1 base and 3 bases, with 12 bases remaining between them. Looked up from germline, CDR1 is SGHNT and CDR2 is YYREEE (reference sequence). The CDR3 sequence is CASSLRQGPTDTQYF. In nucleotides, the CDR3 is TGTGCCAGCAGCTTGAGGCAGGGGCCGACAGATACGCAGTATTTT.

The chain links TRBV7-6 to TRBJ2-7, with 11 bases aligning to TRBD2. The length of the CDR3 is 14 residues. Germline V gives CDR1 SGHVS, CDR2 FNYEAQ. V lost 5 bases and J lost 7; bases outside the gene matches: 7. The CDR3 loop reads CASSATSGAGEQYF. The CDR3 nucleotides read TGTGCCAGCAGCGCGACTAGCGGGGCTGGGGAGCAGTACTTC.

This rearrangement joins TRBV7-6 to TRBJ2-7; TRBD1 matches at 10 bases. The junction had 7 bases not matched to a gene; V was cut back by 6 bases and J by 5 bases. CDR3 size: 14 residues. Per the germline V gene, CDR1 is SGHVS and CDR2 is FNYEAQ. DNA for the CDR3: TGTGCCAGCAGTTCGACAGGGGGCTTCGACGAGCAGTACTTC. Translated: CASSSTGGFDEQYF. Variable domain in full (rest from reference TRBV7-6 and TRBJ2-7): GAGVSQSPRYKVTKRGQDVALRCDPISGHVSLYWYRQALGQGPEFLTYFNYEAQQDKSGLPNDRFSAERPEGSISTLTIQRTEQRDSAMYRCASSSTGGFDEQYFGPGTRLTVT.